This is a list of T cell receptor beta chains from one sample in a study of vaccination and CD4 T cells after COVID-19. MiXCR, run by TCRdb on the PCR reads, gives a single entry per CDR3 protein. Of several thousand distinct CDR3 sequences listed, around 66% are singletons. These receptors are not linked to any known antigen. The sequencing here drew on cultured CD4+ T cells from blood, taken after SARS-CoV-2 vaccination. These receptors originate from a human donor with COVID-19. The CDR3 runs from the conserved cysteine through the conserved F or W. A D gene is named only where the DNA matches it firmly. Clone sizes are given selectively: once, few, many, or a class where the clone is expanded.

NA | TRBJ1-4 | TRBV7-9 | NA | TGTGCCAGCAGCTTAGCGGGCAGCAATGAAAAACTGTTTTTT | CASSLAGSNEKLFF
TRBD2 | TRBJ2-5 | TRBV20-1 | few | TGCAGTGCCAACACTTTGAGCGGGGGAAAGCAAGAGACCCAGTACTTC | CSANTLSGGKQETQYF
TRBD1 | TRBJ2-5 | TRBV24-1 | NA | TGTGCCACCAGTGAAGGGACAGGGGGGGAGGAGACCCAGTACTTC | CATSEGTGGEETQYF
NA | TRBJ1-3 | TRBV19 | NA | TGTGCCAGTACTCGAGACCTGGGGGGATCTGGAAACACCATATATTTT | CASTRDLGGSGNTIYF
NA | TRBJ1-5 | TRBV21-1 | few | TGTGCCAGCAGGGATAGTAGCAATCAGCCCCAGCATTTT | CASRDSSNQPQHF
NA | TRBJ2-2 | TRBV7-3 | NA | TGTGCCAGCAGCGAAGGACTGAGCACCGGGGAGCTGTTTTTT | CASSEGLSTGELFF
NA | TRBJ1-5 | TRBV30 | NA | TGTGCCTGGAGTGTTGAACAGGGTGGACAGCCCCAGCATTTT | CAWSVEQGGQPQHF
NA | TRBJ2-7 | TRBV5-1 | NA | TGCGCCAGCAGCTTTTCGTGGGCGTCTGAGCAGTACTTC | CASSFSWASEQYF
TRBD1 | TRBJ1-2 | TRBV20-1 | few | TGCAGTGCCCAGGGACAGGGCATTAAGATCATTTATGGCTACACCTTC | CSAQGQGIKIIYGYTF
TRBD1 | TRBJ2-7 | TRBV12-3/TRBV12-4 | NA | TGTGCCAGCAGCTTGGACAGGGTCTACGAGCAGTACTTC | CASSLDRVYEQYF
TRBD1 | TRBJ2-7 | TRBV20-1 | NA | TGCAGTGTAAGTAGGGGACAGGTCGGCGAGCAGTACTTC | CSVSRGQVGEQYF
TRBD1 | TRBJ1-5 | TRBV19 | NA | TGTGCCAGTAGCTCCAGGGGGCAAGGCCAGCCCCAGCATTTT | CASSSRGQGQPQHF
NA | TRBJ2-7 | TRBV5-1 | NA | TGCGCCAGCAGGGACGGTTTAGGCGAGCAGTACTTC | CASRDGLGEQYF
TRBD2 | TRBJ2-5 | TRBV7-2 | NA | TGTGCCAGCAGCTTTGGTAGCGGGGGACTCGGGACCCAGTACTTC | CASSFGSGGLGTQYF
TRBD2 | TRBJ2-3 | TRBV27 | NA | TGTGCCAGCAGTCGAGGGACTAGCGGGGGGCGTAGCACAGATACGCAGTATTTT | CASSRGTSGGRSTDTQYF
NA | TRBJ1-5 | TRBV20-1 | medium-sized | TGCAGTGCTAGTAGGGCAGCCGATCTCAATCAGCCCCAGCATTTT | CSASRAADLNQPQHF
NA | TRBJ2-3 | TRBV5-1 | NA | TGCGCCAGCAGCTTGGTTGGGGATCGGACAGATACGCAGTATTTT | CASSLVGDRTDTQYF
TRBD1 | TRBJ2-3 | TRBV24-1 | NA | TGTGCCACCAGTGATTCCCCAGGGGGCTACACAGATACGCAGTATTTT | CATSDSPGGYTDTQYF
TRBD2 | TRBJ2-2 | TRBV7-6 | few | TGTGCCAGCAGCCCTATAGCGGGGGGCTTCGTTACCGGGGAGCTGTTTTTT | CASSPIAGGFVTGELFF
NA | TRBJ1-1 | TRBV12-3/TRBV12-4 | NA | TGTGCCAGCAGCCAACAGACTTATCGGGCTTTCTTT | CASSQQTYRAFF
NA | TRBJ2-2 | TRBV12-3/TRBV12-4 | NA | TGTGCCAGCAGCAGCGACCGATACACCGGGGAGCTGTTTTTT | CASSSDRYTGELFF
NA | TRBJ1-1 | TRBV5-1 | few | TGCGCCAGTATGCCGGGGGCAGGGACTGAAGCTTTCTTT | CASMPGAGTEAFF
NA | TRBJ2-4 | TRBV20-1 | NA | TGCAGTGCTAGGGGGACCGTCGACGCCAAAAACATTCAGTACTTC | CSARGTVDAKNIQYF
TRBD1 | TRBJ2-3 | TRBV27 | NA | TGTGCCAGCCGGGACAGGGGGCTTGTGGTGCCAGATACGCAGTATTTT | CASRDRGLVVPDTQYF
NA | TRBJ1-1 | TRBV6-1 | NA | TGTGCCAGCACCCCCGGCCGGGACACTGAAGCTTTCTTT | CASTPGRDTEAFF
TRBD1 | TRBJ2-5 | TRBV7-2 | NA | TGTGCCAGCAGCCCGGGACAGGGGATGTGGGAGACCCAGTACTTC | CASSPGQGMWETQYF
NA | TRBJ1-6 | TRBV7-2 | NA | TGTGCCAGCAGAAGGGGCCCAGGGACAAATTCACCCCTCCACTTT | CASRRGPGTNSPLHF
NA | TRBJ1-5 | TRBV5-6 | few | TGTGCCAGCAGCTTGAATTCCGGGCAGCCCCAGCATTTT | CASSLNSGQPQHF
TRBD1 | TRBJ1-1 | TRBV28 | NA | TGTGCCAGCAGTTTAAGACAGGGTGTAGGCACTGAAGCTTTCTTT | CASSLRQGVGTEAFF
TRBD1 | TRBJ1-5 | TRBV24-1 | few | TGTGCCACCAGTGATAGGACAGGGAGTCGAAGCAATCAGCCCCAGCATTTT | CATSDRTGSRSNQPQHF